This section outlines one TCR beta chain sequence together with its context. The data were obtained in a study of blood T cell repertoires in COVID-19. Study-wide context: Collection of acute and convalescent COVID-19 samples took place in the United States, Italy and Spain. Sample material is recorded as cDNA or gDNA derived from T cells, B-cell-depleted T cells, or PBMCs.

Original data processing: Counts of nucleated cells, estimated from reference gene primer amplification, were obtained. Profiling relied on immunoSEQ multiplex PCR, and the TCRdb table lists in-frame clones only, not all of them. V and J calls and clone size are as listed in that table; D and trimming were resolved from the DNA. Among roughly 260,000 clones, approximately 90% were seen once, and the ten largest hold over 4%. The CDR3 spans 17 residues. Germline V gene sequence: CDR1 MNHNY, CDR2 SVGAGI (reference sequence). V was trimmed by 5 bases and J by 8 bases, leaving 22 bases between them. The sequenced material came from peripheral blood. This receptor was obtained from a man aged 60 to 75 who had recovered from COVID-19. This chain uses TRBV6-6 with TRBJ1-6, with D possibly being TRBD1 (5 bases). In DNA form, the CDR3 reads TGTGCCAGCAGTCTACGTTCAGGGAGGGTTGGTGATTCACCCCTCCACTTT. It codes for CASSLRSGRVGDSPLHF.